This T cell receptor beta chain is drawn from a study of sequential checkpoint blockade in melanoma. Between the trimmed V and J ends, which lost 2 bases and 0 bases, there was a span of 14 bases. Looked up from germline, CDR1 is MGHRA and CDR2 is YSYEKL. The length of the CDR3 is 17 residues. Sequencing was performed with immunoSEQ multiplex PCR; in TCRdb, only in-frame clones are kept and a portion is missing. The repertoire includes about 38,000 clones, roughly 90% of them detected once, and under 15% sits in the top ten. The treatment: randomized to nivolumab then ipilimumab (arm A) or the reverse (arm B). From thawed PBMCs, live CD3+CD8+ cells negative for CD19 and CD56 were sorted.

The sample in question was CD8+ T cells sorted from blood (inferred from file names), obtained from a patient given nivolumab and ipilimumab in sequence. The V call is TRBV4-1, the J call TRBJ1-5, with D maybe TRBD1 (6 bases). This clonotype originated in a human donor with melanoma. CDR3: CASSQLQGYTSNQPQHF. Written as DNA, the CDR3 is TGCGCCAGCAGCCAACTACAGGGCTACACTAGCAATCAGCCCCAGCATTTT.